This record concerns one T cell receptor (beta chain) sequence. The record originates from a study of blood T cell repertoires in COVID-19. About the study: There were acute and convalescent COVID-19 samples, and they came from the United States, Italy and Spain. PBMCs, B-cell-depleted T cells, or T cells were the source of the cDNA or gDNA that made up the material.

The CDR3 totals 14 residues. The V end lost 0 bases, the J end lost 4 bases, and 10 bases lay between the germline ends. In germline, CDR1 is LGHNA, CDR2 YSLEER. Source study methods: Counts of nucleated cells, estimated from reference gene primer amplification, were obtained. Only in-frame clones appear in the TCRdb table, and some are missing; sequencing was by immunoSEQ multiplex PCR. D and trimming come from the DNA, and the V and J calls and clone size come from that table. The sample includes around 110,000 clones, over 75% of them seen just once. This chain connects TRBV4-3 to TRBJ2-7; D unclear. The sample taken for sequencing was peripheral blood. The receptor comes from a human donor with active COVID-19. The donor label of this sample is uncertain. The CDR3 region is CASSQDPGSYEQYF. The CDR3 coding sequence is TGCGCCAGCAGCCAAGATCCGGGTTCTTACGAGCAGTACTTC.